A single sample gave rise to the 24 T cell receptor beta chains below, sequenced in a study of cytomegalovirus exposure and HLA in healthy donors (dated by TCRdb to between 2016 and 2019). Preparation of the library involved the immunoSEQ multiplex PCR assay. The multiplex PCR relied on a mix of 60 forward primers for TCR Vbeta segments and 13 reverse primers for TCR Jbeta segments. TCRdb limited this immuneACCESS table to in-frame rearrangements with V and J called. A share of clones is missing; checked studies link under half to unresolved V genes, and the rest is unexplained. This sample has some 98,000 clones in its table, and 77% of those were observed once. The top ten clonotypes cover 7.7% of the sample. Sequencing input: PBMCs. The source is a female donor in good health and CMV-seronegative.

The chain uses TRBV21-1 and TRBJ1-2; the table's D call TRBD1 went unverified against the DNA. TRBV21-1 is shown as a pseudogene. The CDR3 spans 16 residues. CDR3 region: CASSTSIGTVGRGYTF. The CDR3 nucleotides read TGTGCCAGCAGCACAAGCATTGGGACAGTTGGCCGGGGCTACACCTTC.

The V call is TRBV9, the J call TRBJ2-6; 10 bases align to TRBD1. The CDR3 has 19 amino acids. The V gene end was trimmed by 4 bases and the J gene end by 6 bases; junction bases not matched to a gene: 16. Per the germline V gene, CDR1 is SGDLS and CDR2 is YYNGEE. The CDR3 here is CASSPLGGDRGYEANVLTF. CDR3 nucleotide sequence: TGTGCCAGCAGCCCCCTGGGTGGGGACAGGGGATATGAGGCCAACGTCCTGACTTTC.

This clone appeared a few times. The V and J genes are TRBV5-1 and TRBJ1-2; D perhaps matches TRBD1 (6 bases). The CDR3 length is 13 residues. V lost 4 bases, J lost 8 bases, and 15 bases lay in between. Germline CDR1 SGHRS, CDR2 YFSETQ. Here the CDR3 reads CASSRQDTGGYTF. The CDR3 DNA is TGCGCCAGCAGCAGACAGGACACGGGGGGCTACACCTTC.

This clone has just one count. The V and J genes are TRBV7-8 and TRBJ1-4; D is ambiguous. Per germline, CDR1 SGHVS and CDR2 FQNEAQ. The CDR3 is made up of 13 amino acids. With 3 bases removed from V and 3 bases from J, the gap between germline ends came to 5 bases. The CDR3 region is CASSFQANEKLFF. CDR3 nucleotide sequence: TGTGCCAGCAGCTTCCAGGCTAATGAAAAACTGTTTTTT.

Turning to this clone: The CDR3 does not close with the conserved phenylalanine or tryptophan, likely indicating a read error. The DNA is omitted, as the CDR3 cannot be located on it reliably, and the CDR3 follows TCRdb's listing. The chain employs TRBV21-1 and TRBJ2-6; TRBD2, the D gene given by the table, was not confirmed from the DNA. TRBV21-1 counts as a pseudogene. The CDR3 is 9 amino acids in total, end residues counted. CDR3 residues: CASSPGGIG.

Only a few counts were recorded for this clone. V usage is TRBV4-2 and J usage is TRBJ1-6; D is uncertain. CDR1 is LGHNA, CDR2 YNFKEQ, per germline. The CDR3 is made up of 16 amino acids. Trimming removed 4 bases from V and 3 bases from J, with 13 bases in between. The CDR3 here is CASSPLLSNYNSPLHF. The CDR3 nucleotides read TGTGCCAGCAGCCCACTCTTAAGTAACTATAATTCACCCCTCCACTTT.

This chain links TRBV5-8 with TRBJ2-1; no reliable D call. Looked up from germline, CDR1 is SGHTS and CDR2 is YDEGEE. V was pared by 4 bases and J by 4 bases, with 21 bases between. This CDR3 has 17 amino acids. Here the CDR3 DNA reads TGTGCCAGCAGCCTTCCTCCGACTGCCACCACGTACAATGAGCAGTTCTTC. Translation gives CASSLPPTATTYNEQFF.

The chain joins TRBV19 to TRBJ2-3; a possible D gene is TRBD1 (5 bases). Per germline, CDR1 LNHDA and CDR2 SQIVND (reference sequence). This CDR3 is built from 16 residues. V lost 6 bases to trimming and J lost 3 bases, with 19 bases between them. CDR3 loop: CASSKRTSLSTDTQYF. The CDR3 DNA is TGTGCCAGTAGCAAAAGGACAAGTCTAAGTACAGATACGCAGTATTTT. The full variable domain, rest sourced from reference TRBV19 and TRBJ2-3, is DGGITQSPKYLFRKEGQNVTLSCEQNLNHDAMYWYRQDPGQGLRLIYYSQIVNDFQKGDIAEGYSVSREKKESFPLTVTSAQKNPTAFYLCASSKRTSLSTDTQYFGPGTRLTVL.

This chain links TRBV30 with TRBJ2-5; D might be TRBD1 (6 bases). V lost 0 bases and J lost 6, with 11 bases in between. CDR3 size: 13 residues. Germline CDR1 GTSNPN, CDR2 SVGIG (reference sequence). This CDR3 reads CAWSVLGQQTQYF. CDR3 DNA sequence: TGTGCCTGGAGTGTACTTGGACAGCAGACCCAGTACTTC.

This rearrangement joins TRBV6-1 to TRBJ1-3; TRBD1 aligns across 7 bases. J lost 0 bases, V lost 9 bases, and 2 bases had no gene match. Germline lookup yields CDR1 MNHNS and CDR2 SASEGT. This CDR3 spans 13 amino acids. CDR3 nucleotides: TGTGCCAGTAGGGACAGCTCTGGAAACACCATATATTTT. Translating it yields CASRDSSGNTIYF.

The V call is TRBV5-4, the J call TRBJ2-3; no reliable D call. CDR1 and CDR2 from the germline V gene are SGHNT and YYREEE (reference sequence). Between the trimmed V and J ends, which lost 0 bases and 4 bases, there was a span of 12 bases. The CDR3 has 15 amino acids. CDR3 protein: CASSLDLSRSDTQYF. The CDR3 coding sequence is TGTGCCAGCAGCTTGGATCTGAGTCGCTCAGATACGCAGTATTTT.

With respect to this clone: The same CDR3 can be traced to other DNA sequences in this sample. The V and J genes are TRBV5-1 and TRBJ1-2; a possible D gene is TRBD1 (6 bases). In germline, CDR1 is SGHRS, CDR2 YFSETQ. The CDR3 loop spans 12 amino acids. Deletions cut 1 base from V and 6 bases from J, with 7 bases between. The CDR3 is CASSLTGNGYTF. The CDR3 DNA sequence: TGCGCCAGCAGCTTGACAGGGAATGGCTACACCTTC. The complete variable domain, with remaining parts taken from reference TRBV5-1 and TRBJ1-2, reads KAGVTQTPRYLIKTRGQQVTLSCSPISGHRSVSWYQQTPGQGLQFLFEYFSETQRNKGNFPGRFSGRQFSNSRSEMNVSTLELGDSALYLCASSLTGNGYTFGSGTRLTVV.

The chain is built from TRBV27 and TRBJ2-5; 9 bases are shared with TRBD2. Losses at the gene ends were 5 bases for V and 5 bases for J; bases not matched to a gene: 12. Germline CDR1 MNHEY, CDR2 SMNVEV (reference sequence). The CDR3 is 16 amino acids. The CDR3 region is CASSPPAGGIGETQYF. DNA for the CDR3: TGTGCCAGCAGTCCCCCAGCGGGAGGAATTGGGGAGACCCAGTACTTC.

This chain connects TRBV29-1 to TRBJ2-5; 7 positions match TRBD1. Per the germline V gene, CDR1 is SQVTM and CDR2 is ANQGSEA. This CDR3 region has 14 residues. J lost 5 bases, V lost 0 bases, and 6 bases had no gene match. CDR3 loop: CSVEESQGRETQYF. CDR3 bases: TGCAGCGTTGAAGAATCACAGGGGCGGGAGACCCAGTACTTC.

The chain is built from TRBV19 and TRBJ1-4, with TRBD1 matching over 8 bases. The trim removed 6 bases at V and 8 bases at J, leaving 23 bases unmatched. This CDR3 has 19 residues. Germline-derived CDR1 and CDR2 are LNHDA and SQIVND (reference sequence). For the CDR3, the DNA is TGTGCCAGTAGCCTCCAGTCGGGGGGAACAGGGGGTCCTGGGGAAAAACTGTTTTTT. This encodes CASSLQSGGTGGPGEKLFF.

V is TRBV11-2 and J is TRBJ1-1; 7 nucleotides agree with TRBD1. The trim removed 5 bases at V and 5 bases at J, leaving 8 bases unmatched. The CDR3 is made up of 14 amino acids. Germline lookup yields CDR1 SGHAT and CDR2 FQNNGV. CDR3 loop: CASSTPDRVTEAFF. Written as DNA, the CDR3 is TGTGCCAGCAGCACTCCAGACAGGGTTACTGAAGCTTTCTTT.

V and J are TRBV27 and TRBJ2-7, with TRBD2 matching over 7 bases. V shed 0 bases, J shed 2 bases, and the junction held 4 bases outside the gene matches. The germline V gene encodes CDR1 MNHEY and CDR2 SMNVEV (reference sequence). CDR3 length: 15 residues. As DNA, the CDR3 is TGTGCCAGCAGTTTATCGGTAGCGGGTCCCTACGAGCAGTACTTC. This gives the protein CASSLSVAGPYEQYF.

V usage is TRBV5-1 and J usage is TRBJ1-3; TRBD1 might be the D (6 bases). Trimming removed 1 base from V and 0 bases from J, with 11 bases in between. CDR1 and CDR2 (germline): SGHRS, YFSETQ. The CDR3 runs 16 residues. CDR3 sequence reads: CASSLPKGDSGNTIYF. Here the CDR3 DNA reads TGCGCCAGCAGCTTGCCAAAGGGGGACTCTGGAAACACCATATATTTT.

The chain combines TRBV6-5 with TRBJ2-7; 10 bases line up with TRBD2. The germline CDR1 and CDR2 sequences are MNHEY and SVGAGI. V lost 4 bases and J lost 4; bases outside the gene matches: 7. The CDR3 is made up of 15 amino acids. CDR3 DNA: TGTGCCAGCAGTTCTTCAGCGGGGGGGCCTTACGAGCAGTACTTC. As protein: CASSSSAGGPYEQYF.

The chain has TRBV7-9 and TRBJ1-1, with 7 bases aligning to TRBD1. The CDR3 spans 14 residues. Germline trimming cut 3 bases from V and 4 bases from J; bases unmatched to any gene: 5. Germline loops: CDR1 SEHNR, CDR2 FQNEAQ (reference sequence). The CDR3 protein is CASSFTGVGTEAFF. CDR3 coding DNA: TGTGCCAGCAGCTTCACAGGGGTGGGCACTGAAGCTTTCTTT.

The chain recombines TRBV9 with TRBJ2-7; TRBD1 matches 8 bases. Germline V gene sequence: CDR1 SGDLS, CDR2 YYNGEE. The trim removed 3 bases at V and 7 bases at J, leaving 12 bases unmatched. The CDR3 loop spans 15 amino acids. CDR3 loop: CASSALGQGAREQYF. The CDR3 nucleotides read TGTGCCAGCAGCGCCTTGGGGCAGGGGGCGAGGGAGCAGTACTTC.

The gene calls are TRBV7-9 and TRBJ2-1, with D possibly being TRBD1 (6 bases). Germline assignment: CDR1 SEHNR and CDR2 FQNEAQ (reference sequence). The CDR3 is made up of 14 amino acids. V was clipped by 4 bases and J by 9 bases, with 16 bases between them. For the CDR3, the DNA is TGTGCCAGCAGCTCCATTAACAGGGCCACTGAGCAGTTCTTC. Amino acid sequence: CASSSINRATEQFF.

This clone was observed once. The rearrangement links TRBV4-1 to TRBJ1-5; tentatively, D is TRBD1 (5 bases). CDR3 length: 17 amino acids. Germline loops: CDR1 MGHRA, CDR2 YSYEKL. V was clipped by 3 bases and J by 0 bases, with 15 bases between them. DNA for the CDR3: TGCGCCAGCAGCCAGCTCCCGGGGGTTTATAGCAATCAGCCCCAGCATTTT. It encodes CASSQLPGVYSNQPQHF.

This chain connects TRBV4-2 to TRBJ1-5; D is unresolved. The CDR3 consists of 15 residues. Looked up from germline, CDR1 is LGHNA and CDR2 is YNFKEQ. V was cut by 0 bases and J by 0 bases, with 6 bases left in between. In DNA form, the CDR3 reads TGTGCCAGCAGCCAAGAGAGATATAGCAATCAGCCCCAGCATTTT. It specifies CASSQERYSNQPQHF.